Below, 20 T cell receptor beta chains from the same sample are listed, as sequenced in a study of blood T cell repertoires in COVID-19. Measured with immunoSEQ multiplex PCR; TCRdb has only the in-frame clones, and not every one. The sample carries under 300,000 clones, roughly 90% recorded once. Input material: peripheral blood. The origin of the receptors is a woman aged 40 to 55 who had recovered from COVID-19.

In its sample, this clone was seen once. CDR3 amino acids: CATSGTSEYPGDEQFF. DNA of the CDR3: TGTGCCACCAGTGGGACTAGCGAGTACCCTGGGGATGAGCAGTTCTTC. J is TRBJ2-1 and V is TRBV24-1; 9 bases line up with TRBD2. The CDR3 spans 16 residues. CDR1 and CDR2 from the germline V gene are KGHDR and SFDVKD. Trimming cost V 5 bases and J 8 bases; bases outside gene matches: 12.

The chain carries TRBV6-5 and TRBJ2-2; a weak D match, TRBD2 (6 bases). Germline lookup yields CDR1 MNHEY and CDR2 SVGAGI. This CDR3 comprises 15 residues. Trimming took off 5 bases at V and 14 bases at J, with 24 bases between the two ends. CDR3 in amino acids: CASSTRGASKTALFF. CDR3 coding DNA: TGTGCCAGCAGTACACGCGGGGCAAGTAAAACTGCCCTGTTTTTT.

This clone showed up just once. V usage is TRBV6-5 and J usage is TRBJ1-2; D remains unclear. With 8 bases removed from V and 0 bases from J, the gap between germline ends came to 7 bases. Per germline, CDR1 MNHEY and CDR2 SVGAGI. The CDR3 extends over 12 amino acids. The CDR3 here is CASVSANYGYTF. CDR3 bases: TGTGCCAGCGTCAGCGCTAACTATGGCTACACCTTC.

The CDR3 loop is CASSLDTGGASTDTQYF. CDR3 nucleotide sequence: TGTGCCAGCAGCTTGGATACAGGGGGCGCGAGCACAGATACGCAGTATTTT. This chain connects TRBV7-9 to TRBJ2-3; TRBD1 matches at 9 bases. Germline loops: CDR1 SEHNR, CDR2 FQNEAQ (reference sequence). The CDR3 consists of 17 residues. Trimming took 3 bases from V and 0 from J; bases not matched to a gene: 7.

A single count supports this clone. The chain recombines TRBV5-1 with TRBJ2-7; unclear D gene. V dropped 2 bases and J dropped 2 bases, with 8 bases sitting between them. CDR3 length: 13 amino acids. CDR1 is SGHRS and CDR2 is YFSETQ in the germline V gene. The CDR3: CASSFGQAYEQYF. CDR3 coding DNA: TGCGCCAGCAGCTTTGGCCAGGCCTACGAGCAGTACTTC.

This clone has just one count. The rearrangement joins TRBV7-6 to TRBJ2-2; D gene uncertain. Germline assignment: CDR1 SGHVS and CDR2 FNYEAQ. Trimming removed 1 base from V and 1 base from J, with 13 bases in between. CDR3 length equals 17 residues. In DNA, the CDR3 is TGTGCCAGCAGCTTAGAAAGTGCCTACCTGAACACCGGGGAGCTGTTTTTT. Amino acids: CASSLESAYLNTGELFF.

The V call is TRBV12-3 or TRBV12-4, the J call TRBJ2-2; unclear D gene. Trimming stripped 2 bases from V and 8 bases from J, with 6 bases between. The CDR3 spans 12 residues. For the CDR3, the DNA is TGTGCCAGCAGTTTATATACAGGGGAGCTGTTTTTT. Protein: CASSLYTGELFF.

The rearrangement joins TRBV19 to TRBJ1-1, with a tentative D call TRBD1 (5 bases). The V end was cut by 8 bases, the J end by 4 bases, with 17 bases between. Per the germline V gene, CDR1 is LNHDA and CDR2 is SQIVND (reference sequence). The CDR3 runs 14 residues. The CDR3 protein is CASGPTGTSTEAFF. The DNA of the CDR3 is TGTGCCAGTGGCCCTACAGGTACCTCCACTGAAGCTTTCTTT. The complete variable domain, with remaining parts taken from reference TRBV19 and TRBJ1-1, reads DGGITQSPKYLFRKEGQNVTLSCEQNLNHDAMYWYRQDPGQGLRLIYYSQIVNDFQKGDIAEGYSVSREKKESFPLTVTSAQKNPTAFYLCASGPTGTSTEAFFGQGTRLTVV.

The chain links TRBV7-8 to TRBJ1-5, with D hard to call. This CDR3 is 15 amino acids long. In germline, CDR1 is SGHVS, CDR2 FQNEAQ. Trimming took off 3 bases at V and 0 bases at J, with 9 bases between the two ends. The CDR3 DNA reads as TGTGCCAGCAGCTTCTTGAGGATTAGCAATCAGCCCCAGCATTTT. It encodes CASSFLRISNQPQHF.

The CDR3 reads CASSPDYEGFDYGYTF. For the CDR3, the DNA is TGTGCCAGCAGCCCGGATTATGAGGGTTTTGACTATGGCTACACCTTC. The chain combines TRBV3-1 (or the pseudogene TRBV3-2) with TRBJ1-2; no definite D call. The germline V gene encodes CDR1 LGHDT and CDR2 YNNKEL (reference sequence). The CDR3 has 16 residues. Trimming cost V 4 bases and J 3 bases, with 18 bases left between them.

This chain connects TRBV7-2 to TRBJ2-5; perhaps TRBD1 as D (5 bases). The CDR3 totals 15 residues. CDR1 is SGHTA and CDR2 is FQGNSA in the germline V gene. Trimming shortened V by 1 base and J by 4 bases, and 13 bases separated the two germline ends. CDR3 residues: CASSLDPGWGETQYF. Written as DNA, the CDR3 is TGTGCCAGCAGCTTAGATCCAGGGTGGGGAGAGACCCAGTACTTC.

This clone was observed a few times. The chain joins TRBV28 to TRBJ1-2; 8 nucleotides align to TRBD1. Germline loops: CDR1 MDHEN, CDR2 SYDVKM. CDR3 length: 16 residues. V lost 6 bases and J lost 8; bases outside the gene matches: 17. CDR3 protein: CASSPPGGQGARGYTF. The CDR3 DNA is TGTGCCAGCAGCCCCCCGGGGGGCCAGGGGGCGCGGGGCTACACCTTC.

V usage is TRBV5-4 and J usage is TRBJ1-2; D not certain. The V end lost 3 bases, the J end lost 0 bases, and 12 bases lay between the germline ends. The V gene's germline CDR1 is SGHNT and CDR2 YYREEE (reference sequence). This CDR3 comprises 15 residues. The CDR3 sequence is CASSSAILANYGYTF. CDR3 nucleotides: TGTGCCAGCAGCTCCGCAATCCTAGCTAACTATGGCTACACCTTC.

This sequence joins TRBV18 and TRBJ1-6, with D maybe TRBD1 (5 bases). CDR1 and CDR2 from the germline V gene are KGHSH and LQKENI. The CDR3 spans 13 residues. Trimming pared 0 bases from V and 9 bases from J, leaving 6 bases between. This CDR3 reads CASSPPQGSPLHF. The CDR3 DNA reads TGTGCCAGCTCACCACCGCAGGGTTCACCCCTCCACTTT.

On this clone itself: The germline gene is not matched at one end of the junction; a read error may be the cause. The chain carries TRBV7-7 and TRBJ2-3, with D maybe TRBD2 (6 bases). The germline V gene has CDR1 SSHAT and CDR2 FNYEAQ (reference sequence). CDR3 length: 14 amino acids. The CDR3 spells CASSLTLATDTQYF. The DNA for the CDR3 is TGTGCTAGCAGCTTAACACTAGCAACAGATACGCAGTATTTT.

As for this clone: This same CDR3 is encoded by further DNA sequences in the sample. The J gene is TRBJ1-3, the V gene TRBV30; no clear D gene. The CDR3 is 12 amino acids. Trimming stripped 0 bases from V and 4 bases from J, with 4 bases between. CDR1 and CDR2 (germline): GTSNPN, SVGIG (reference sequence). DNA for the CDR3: TGTGCCTGGAGTGTGCGAGGAAACACCATATATTTT. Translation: CAWSVRGNTIYF. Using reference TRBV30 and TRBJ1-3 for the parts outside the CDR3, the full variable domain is SQTIHQWPATLVQPVGSPLSLECTVEGTSNPNLYWYRQAAGRGLQLLFYSVGIGQISSEVPQNLSASRPQDRQFILSSKKLLLSDSGFYLCAWSVRGNTIYFGEGSWLTVV.

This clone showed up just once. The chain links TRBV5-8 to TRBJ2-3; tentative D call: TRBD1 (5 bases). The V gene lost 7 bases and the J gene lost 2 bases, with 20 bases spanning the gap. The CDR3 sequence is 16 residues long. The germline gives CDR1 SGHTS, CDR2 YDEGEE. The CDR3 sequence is CASCCQTARFTDTQYF. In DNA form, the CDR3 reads TGTGCCAGCTGTTGTCAGACAGCTCGTTTCACAGATACGCAGTATTTT.

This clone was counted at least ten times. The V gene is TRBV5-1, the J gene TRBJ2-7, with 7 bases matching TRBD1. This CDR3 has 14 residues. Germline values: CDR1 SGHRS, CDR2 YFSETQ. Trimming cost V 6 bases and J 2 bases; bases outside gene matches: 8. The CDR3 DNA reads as TGCGCCAGCACCCGACAGGGCGGAACCTACGAGCAGTACTTC. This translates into CASTRQGGTYEQYF.

The DNA of the CDR3 is TGTGCCAGCAGCGTTACCACGGGGAGCTCCTACGAGCAGTACTTC. This gives the protein CASSVTTGSSYEQYF. The V gene is TRBV9, the J gene TRBJ2-7; the D gene is possibly TRBD2 (5 bases). The CDR3 covers 15 residues. Trimming took off 2 bases at V and 0 bases at J, with 12 bases between the two ends. The germline CDR1 and CDR2 sequences are SGDLS and YYNGEE. Full variable domain (outside the CDR3, taken from reference TRBV9 and TRBJ2-7): DSGVTQTPKHLITATGQRVTLRCSPRSGDLSVYWYQQSLDQGLQFLIQYYNGEERAKGNILERFSAQQFPDLHSELNLSSLELGDSALYFCASSVTTGSSYEQYFGPGTRLTVT.

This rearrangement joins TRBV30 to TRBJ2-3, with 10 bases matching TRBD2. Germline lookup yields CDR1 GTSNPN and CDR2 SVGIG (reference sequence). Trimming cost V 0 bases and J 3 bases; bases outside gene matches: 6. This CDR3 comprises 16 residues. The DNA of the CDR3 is TGTGCCTGGAGTGTAGGAGCGGGGGGGCTTACAGATACGCAGTATTTT. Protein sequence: CAWSVGAGGLTDTQYF.